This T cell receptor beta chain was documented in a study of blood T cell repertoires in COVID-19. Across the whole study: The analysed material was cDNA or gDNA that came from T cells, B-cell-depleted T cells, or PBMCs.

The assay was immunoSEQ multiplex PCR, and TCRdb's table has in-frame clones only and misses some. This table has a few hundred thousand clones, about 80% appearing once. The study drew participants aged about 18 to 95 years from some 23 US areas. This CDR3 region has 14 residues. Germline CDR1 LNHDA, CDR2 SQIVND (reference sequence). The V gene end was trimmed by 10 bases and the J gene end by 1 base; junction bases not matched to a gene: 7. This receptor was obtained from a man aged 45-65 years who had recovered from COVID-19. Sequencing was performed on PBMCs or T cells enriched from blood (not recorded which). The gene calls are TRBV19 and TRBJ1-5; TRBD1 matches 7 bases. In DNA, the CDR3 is TGTGCCACCCACAGGGGTACGAGCAATCAGCCCCAGCATTTT. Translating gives CATHRGTSNQPQHF. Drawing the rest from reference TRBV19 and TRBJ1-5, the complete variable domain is DGGITQSPKYLFRKEGQNVTLSCEQNLNHDAMYWYRQDPGQGLRLIYYSQIVNDFQKGDIAEGYSVSREKKESFPLTVTSAQKNPTAFYLCATHRGTSNQPQHFGDGTRLSIL.